The clone carrying this T cell receptor beta chain was seen a single time. This entry belongs to a study of blood T cell repertoires in COVID-19. For the study at large: Researchers got acute and convalescent COVID-19 samples from the United States, Italy and Spain. From T cells, B-cell-depleted T cells, or PBMCs came the material, which was cDNA or gDNA.

Trimming at V came to 3 bases and at J to 0 bases, leaving 2 bases not matched to a gene. This CDR3 comprises 15 residues. The germline V gene has CDR1 SGHDT and CDR2 YYEEEE. Study processing details: Nucleated cell number was recorded as an estimate derived from reference gene primer amplification. Assay: immunoSEQ multiplex PCR; the TCRdb copy retains only in-frame clones and omits some. V, J and clone size were drawn from that table, and D and trimming were deduced from the DNA. The table lists some 400,000 clones, around 86% of them singletons, with approximately 2.9% in the top ten. The TCR originated in a human donor in a cohort sampled during active COVID-19. The rearrangement links TRBV5-6 to TRBJ2-3, with 9 bases lining up with TRBD1. The sequencing sample was made of peripheral blood. CDR3 in amino acids: CASSWGQGSTDTQYF. The CDR3, as DNA: TGTGCCAGCAGCTGGGGACAGGGCAGCACAGATACGCAGTATTTT.